This TCR beta chain comes out of a study of blood T cell repertoires in COVID-19. The CDR3 spans 13 residues. Assay used: immunoSEQ multiplex PCR; TCRdb lists only in-frame clones, some missing. The sample holds 200,000 to 300,000 clones, 81% seen once. The sequenced sample consisted of peripheral blood. V is TRBV21-1 and J is TRBJ2-5; TRBD2, the D gene given by the table, was not confirmed from the DNA. TRBV21-1 is annotated as a pseudogene. The TCR sequence derives from a woman older than 75 with acute or convalescent COVID-19. Here the CDR3 DNA reads TGTGCCAGCAGCAACGGGGGGGGAGAGACCCAGTACTTC. Encoded protein: CASSNGGGETQYF.